Listed here are 3 T cell receptor beta chains from one sample, sequenced in a study of T cell responses to AZD1222 COVID-19 vaccine. The protocol was immunoSEQ multiplex PCR, while the TCRdb copy is restricted to in-frame clones and leaves out a portion. The sample contains 150,000 to 200,000 clones, about 92% of which appear only once. Sequences were derived from peripheral blood, sampled on day 0 of AZD1222 vaccination. The receptors shown here come from an adult in good health.

This chain connects TRBV19 to TRBJ2-2; 8 bases are a match to TRBD2. The CDR3 sequence is 20 residues long. Germline V CDR1 and CDR2: LNHDA, SQIVND (reference sequence). V lost 7 bases to trimming and J lost 2 bases; unmatched junction nucleotides: 21. The CDR3 nucleotides read TGTGCCAGTATAAGGGATGCGGGAGGTTGGCCCCTCGATAACACCGGGGAGCTGTTTTTT. It codes for CASIRDAGGWPLDNTGELFF.

The CDR3 nucleotides are TGTGCCAGCAGTGGGATAGCTAACTATGGCTACACCTTC. Translated, it gives CASSGIANYGYTF. The chain combines TRBV27 with TRBJ1-2; no firm D call. Germline CDR1 MNHEY, CDR2 SMNVEV (reference sequence). Trimming took off 5 bases at V and 0 bases at J, with 7 bases between the two ends. The CDR3 spans 13 residues.

The chain uses TRBV7-2 and TRBJ2-4; TRBD2 agrees at 7 bases. The germline gives CDR1 SGHTA, CDR2 FQGNSA. The trim removed 3 bases at V and 6 bases at J, leaving 5 bases unmatched. The CDR3 covers 14 residues. The CDR3 DNA reads TGTGCCAGCAGCTTGGGCGGGAGATTAAACATTCAGTACTTC. It translates to CASSLGGRLNIQYF.